This T cell receptor (beta chain) came from a study of blood T cell repertoires in COVID-19. As for the study in general: Nucleic acid was either cDNA or gDNA, and it came from T cells, B-cell-depleted T cells, or PBMCs.

The trim removed 4 bases at V and 4 bases at J, leaving 4 bases unmatched. This CDR3 has 14 residues. CDR1 LNHDA and CDR2 SQIVND come from the germline V gene (reference sequence). Only one count was recorded for this clone. In the authors' workflow: Researchers report that nucleated cell counts were estimated from reference gene primer amplification. Profiled with immunoSEQ multiplex PCR; TCRdb holds only in-frame clones, not every one. V and J calls and clone size follow that table, whereas D and trimming were derived from the DNA. The sample lists some 260,000 clones; approximately 90% were seen once.

The chain couples TRBV19 to TRBJ1-5, with 7 positions matching TRBD1. This receptor was identified in a woman in her forties who had recovered from COVID-19. The sample taken for sequencing was peripheral blood. The CDR3 spells CASSNRGENQPQHF. CDR3 nucleotides: TGTGCCAGTAGTAACAGGGGCGAAAATCAGCCCCAGCATTTT.